The source of this TCR beta chain is a study of CD4 T cells in relation to SARS-CoV-2 and coronaviruses. CDR3 length: 22 residues. Trimming cost V 4 bases and J 0 bases; bases outside gene matches: 18. CDR1 is LGHNA and CDR2 is YNFKEQ in the germline V gene. Note on this clone: The antigen remains undetermined.

The assay was immunoSEQ multiplex PCR, and TCRdb's table has in-frame clones only and misses some. Among tens of thousands of clones, roughly 80% were seen once, and the ten largest hold around 21%. V usage is TRBV4-2 and J usage is TRBJ2-6, with 10 bases matching TRBD1. The sequenced sample consisted of memory CD4+ T cells from PBMCs, cultured in vitro. The sequence derives from an adult with COVID-19. The CDR3 loop is CASSRRTGGLSAGYSGANVLTF. CDR3 coding DNA: TGTGCCAGCAGCCGTCGGACAGGGGGTTTATCAGCGGGTTACTCTGGGGCCAACGTCCTGACTTTC.